One T cell receptor (beta chain) is described in this entry. Its cognate antigen is unknown. The sample belongs to a study of T-cell memory formation after mild COVID-19. Study details: TCR clusters mostly belonged to single donors.

Via MiXCR, TCRdb re-called the 5' RACE reads, giving one row per CDR3 protein. This sample has hundreds of thousands of distinct CDR3 sequences, with 8.2% found just once. The CDR3 is 14 residues long. Trimming took 5 bases from V and 7 from J; bases not matched to a gene: 7. Germline CDR1 SGHTA, CDR2 FQGNSA. Study-wide results and limits: Whether second-wave clones peaking at day 37 were SARS-CoV-2 specific went unconfirmed. Contracting CD4+ clones lay largely in CM and EM, with CD8+ ones residing in EMRA. Among clones contracting day 15 to 85, CD4/CD8 was balanced, whereas later expanders leaned CD4+.

The gene calls are TRBV7-2 and TRBJ2-2; 7 positions match TRBD1. Sequencing used PBMCs or a T cell subset sorted from them (not recorded which). The TCR originated in a man aged 18 to 29 who had mild COVID-19 (a few samples of this study predate the infection). Cell type and time point are not known. This chain's CDR3 is CASSRQGWNGELFF. The DNA for the CDR3 is TGTGCCAGCAGCAGACAGGGTTGGAACGGGGAGCTGTTTTTT.